A single sample is the source of the 23 T cell receptor beta chains below, sequenced in a study of T cell responses to AZD1222 COVID-19 vaccine. Here immunoSEQ multiplex PCR was the method, and the copy in TCRdb shows in-frame clones only, minus some. The table includes some 190,000 clones, 94% detected once. The specimen was peripheral blood, collected 28 days after the second dose of the MenACWY control vaccine. The receptors derive from an adult who received the MenACWY meningococcal vaccine as a control.

V is TRBV19 and J is TRBJ1-1; tentative D call: TRBD1 (5 bases). This CDR3 has 14 residues. The V and J ends lost 5 bases and 3 bases respectively, with 13 bases between them. Germline V gene data show CDR1 as LNHDA and CDR2 as SQIVND (reference sequence). DNA for the CDR3: TGTGCCAGTAGTGTCACCGGAGGGGACACTGAAGCTTTCTTT. Protein product: CASSVTGGDTEAFF.

This rearrangement joins TRBV3-1 (or the pseudogene TRBV3-2) to TRBJ1-1, with 7 bases identical to TRBD1. Germline CDR1 is LGHDT and CDR2 is YNNKEL (reference sequence). V shed 1 base and J 4 bases; nucleotides not matched to a gene: 9. This CDR3 is 16 amino acids long. DNA for the CDR3: TGTGCCAGCAGCCAAGGGATGGCCAGGGGGACCACTGAAGCTTTCTTT. Protein product: CASSQGMARGTTEAFF.

V gene TRBV15 combines with J gene TRBJ2-7; possibly TRBD1 for D (6 bases). This CDR3 is 15 amino acids long. Germline lookup yields CDR1 LNHNV and CDR2 YYDKDF (reference sequence). V was shortened by 0 bases and J by 7 bases, with 16 bases between the two germline ends. DNA for the CDR3: TGTGCCACCAGCAGAGATGGGGCCAGGGGACGGGAGCAGTACTTC. This translates into CATSRDGARGREQYF.

V and J are TRBV6-2 or TRBV6-3 and TRBJ1-1; D uncertain. Trimming cost V 1 base and J 1 base, with 4 bases left between them. CDR1 and CDR2 from the germline V gene are MNHEY and SVGEGT. The CDR3 totals 13 residues. The CDR3 bases are TGTGCCAGCAGTTACTGGGAGAACACTGAAGCTTTCTTT. It codes for CASSYWENTEAFF.

This sequence joins TRBV2 and TRBJ1-1; no firm D call. This CDR3 contains 12 residues. Germline V gene sequence: CDR1 SNHLY, CDR2 FYNNEI. Trimming pared 7 bases from V and 0 bases from J, leaving 6 bases between. The CDR3 coding sequence is TGTGCCAGCATTGGGGTGAACACTGAAGCTTTCTTT. Translating gives CASIGVNTEAFF.

V usage is TRBV12-3 or TRBV12-4 and J usage is TRBJ1-1; D gene unclear. Trimming cost V 2 bases and J 5 bases, with 6 bases left between them. The CDR3 length is 12 residues. For the CDR3, the DNA is TGTGCCAGCAGTTTAACTAGGACTGAAGCTTTCTTT. This encodes CASSLTRTEAFF.

This chain connects TRBV6-1 to TRBJ1-1; tentatively, D is TRBD1 (5 bases). V was shortened by 3 bases and J by 1 base, with 9 bases between the two germline ends. Germline loops: CDR1 MNHNS, CDR2 SASEGT. This CDR3 has 14 amino acids. The CDR3 coding sequence is TGTGCCAGCAGTGAGGCGACAGAGAACACTGAAGCTTTCTTT. Protein product: CASSEATENTEAFF.

This rearrangement joins TRBV7-9 to TRBJ1-1, with a possible D match to TRBD1 (6 bases). Trimming removed 7 bases at V and 4 bases at J, with 13 bases between. Germline values: CDR1 SEHNR, CDR2 FQNEAQ (reference sequence). CDR3 length: 13 residues. CDR3: CASTQRGGTEAFF. The CDR3 DNA reads TGTGCCAGCACCCAGCGAGGGGGCACTGAAGCTTTCTTT. The full variable domain, completed using reference TRBV7-9 and TRBJ1-1, is DTGVSQNPRHKITKRGQNVTFRCDPISEHNRLYWYRQTLGQGPEFLTYFQNEAQLEKSRLLSDRFSAERPKGSFSTLEIQRTEQGDSAMYLCASTQRGGTEAFFGQGTRLTVV.

The rearrangement uses TRBV3-1 (or the pseudogene TRBV3-2) and TRBJ2-5; TRBD2 is a possible D gene (6 bases). The CDR3 extends over 16 amino acids. The V gene lost 3 bases and the J gene lost 4 bases, with 18 bases spanning the gap. Germline loops: CDR1 LGHDT, CDR2 YNNKEL (reference sequence). CDR3 nucleotides: TGTGCCAGCAGCCATCCCCGGATGGTAGCGGCAGAGACCCAGTACTTC. Translated, it gives CASSHPRMVAAETQYF.

V usage is TRBV6-6 and J usage is TRBJ2-7; 9 bases are a match to TRBD2. With V trimmed by 2 bases and J by 5 bases, 7 bases remained unmatched. Looked up from germline, CDR1 is MNHNY and CDR2 is SVGAGI (reference sequence). CDR3 length: 15 amino acids. The CDR3, as DNA: TGTGCCAGCAGTTACCAAGGACTAGCGATCAACGAGCAGTACTTC. Translation gives CASSYQGLAINEQYF.

J is TRBJ1-1 and V is TRBV19; D is undetermined. The CDR3 covers 13 residues. Trimming removed 5 bases at V and 4 bases at J, with 11 bases between. CDR1 and CDR2 from the germline V gene are LNHDA and SQIVND (reference sequence). CDR3 amino acids: CASSSLGATEAFF. Written as DNA, the CDR3 is TGTGCCAGTAGTTCCCTAGGCGCCACTGAAGCTTTCTTT.

The chain is built from TRBV7-3 and TRBJ1-2; D might be TRBD1 (5 bases). Trimming cost V 0 bases and J 4 bases, with 9 bases left between them. Germline V gives CDR1 SGHTA, CDR2 FQGTGA. The CDR3 spans 14 residues. CDR3 residues: CASSLTGDAYGYTF. The CDR3 DNA follows: TGTGCCAGCAGCTTAACAGGGGACGCCTATGGCTACACCTTC.

The chain carries TRBV29-1 and TRBJ2-2, with 15 nucleotides matching TRBD2. CDR1 and CDR2 (germline): SQVTM, ANQGSEA. Trimming removed 6 bases from V and 2 bases from J; junction bases left unmatched: 7. This CDR3 comprises 17 residues. CDR3 protein: CSVRPGLAGGNTGELFF. Here the CDR3 DNA reads TGCAGCGTCCGACCGGGACTAGCGGGGGGAAACACCGGGGAGCTGTTTTTT.

V and J are TRBV27 and TRBJ2-7; 7 nucleotides align to TRBD2. The CDR3 has 15 amino acids. V lost 2 bases to trimming and J lost 2 bases; unmatched junction nucleotides: 6. Germline CDR1 is MNHEY and CDR2 is SMNVEV (reference sequence). The CDR3: CASSLMAGVAYEQYF. CDR3 nucleotide sequence: TGTGCCAGCAGTTTAATGGCGGGGGTCGCCTACGAGCAGTACTTC.

This clone was seen only once. The chain is built from TRBV7-9 and TRBJ1-2; TRBD1 aligns across 9 bases. V dropped 1 base and J dropped 8; count of bases not matched to a gene: 5. Germline V gives CDR1 SEHNR, CDR2 FQNEAQ (reference sequence). The CDR3 covers 14 residues. The chain's CDR3 is CASSLGDRVEGYTF. The CDR3 nucleotides are TGTGCCAGCAGCTTAGGGGACAGGGTGGAAGGCTACACCTTC.

The CDR3 nucleotides are TGTGCCAGCAGTCCTACTTGGGGGGCGAATGAGCAGTTCTTC. This sequence encodes CASSPTWGANEQFF. The chain combines TRBV2 with TRBJ2-1; TRBD1 or TRBD2 may be the D gene (6 bases each). The germline CDR1 and CDR2 sequences are SNHLY and FYNNEI. Trimming left V 5 bases short and J 7 bases short, with 15 bases between. The CDR3 is 14 amino acids. The variable domain in full, with the rest retrieved from reference TRBV2 and TRBJ2-1, is EPEVTQTPSHQVTQMGQEVILRCVPISNHLYFYWYRQILGQKVEFLVSFYNNEISEKSEIFDDQFSVERPDGSNFTLKIRSTKLEDSAMYFCASSPTWGANEQFFGPGTRLTVL.

CDR3 bases: TGTGCCAGCAGCGGGGCGGACGGGCAGCCCCAGCATTTT. This codes for CASSGADGQPQHF. The rearrangement joins TRBV7-2 to TRBJ1-5; D might be TRBD1 (5 bases). Germline V lookup: CDR1 SGHTA, CDR2 FQGNSA. The CDR3 runs 13 residues. The V end lost 5 bases, the J end lost 7 bases, and 12 bases lay between the germline ends.

The chain recombines TRBV2 with TRBJ1-1; D gene unclear. In germline, CDR1 is SNHLY, CDR2 FYNNEI. This CDR3 is 16 amino acids long. Trimming removed 5 bases at V and 1 base at J, with 17 bases between. CDR3 in amino acids: CASSRGPLRSNTEAFF. The CDR3 DNA follows: TGTGCCAGCAGTCGCGGGCCTTTACGTTCGAACACTGAAGCTTTCTTT.

The chain combines TRBV5-5 with TRBJ2-5, with 7 bases aligning to TRBD1. V gave up 4 bases and J gave up 4 bases; unmatched junction bases: 4. Germline CDR1 SGHKS, CDR2 YYEKEE (reference sequence). This CDR3 comprises 13 residues. CDR3 nucleotides: TGTGCCAGCAGCCTCAGGACAGGAGAGACCCAGTACTTC. Translation gives CASSLRTGETQYF.

The CDR3: CASSLMKTRRGYGYTF. The CDR3 bases are TGTGCCAGCAGCTTGATGAAGACTCGCAGGGGTTATGGCTACACCTTC. The chain is built from TRBV5-6 and TRBJ1-2; perhaps TRBD1 as D (6 bases). The CDR3 has 16 residues. Between the trimmed V and J ends, which lost 1 base and 5 bases, there was a span of 18 bases. CDR1 and CDR2 from the germline V gene are SGHDT and YYEEEE.

The rearrangement uses TRBV7-9 and TRBJ1-1, with D unclear. The germline CDR1 and CDR2 sequences are SEHNR and FQNEAQ (reference sequence). The CDR3 extends over 12 amino acids. Trimming pared 0 bases from V and 8 bases from J, leaving 7 bases between. CDR3 residues: CASSLATEEAFF. CDR3 bases: TGTGCCAGCAGCTTAGCAACAGAAGAAGCTTTCTTT.

V usage is TRBV28 and J usage is TRBJ1-5, with 9 bases identical to TRBD1. The ends lost 6 bases at V and 4 bases at J; junction bases unmatched: 13. Germline V CDR1 and CDR2: MDHEN, SYDVKM. The CDR3 consists of 17 residues. CDR3 loop: CASSPMGQGRRNQPQHF. The CDR3 coding sequence is TGTGCCAGCAGCCCAATGGGACAGGGTCGACGTAATCAGCCCCAGCATTTT.

This clone has a single count. This sequence joins TRBV21-1 and TRBJ2-3; the table's D gene call, TRBD1, was not cross checked with the DNA. TRBV21-1 is a listed pseudogene. The CDR3 loop spans 15 amino acids. CDR3 residues: CASSTRGYHTDTQYF. CDR3 nucleotides: TGTGCCAGCAGCACCAGGGGTTACCACACAGATACGCAGTATTTT.